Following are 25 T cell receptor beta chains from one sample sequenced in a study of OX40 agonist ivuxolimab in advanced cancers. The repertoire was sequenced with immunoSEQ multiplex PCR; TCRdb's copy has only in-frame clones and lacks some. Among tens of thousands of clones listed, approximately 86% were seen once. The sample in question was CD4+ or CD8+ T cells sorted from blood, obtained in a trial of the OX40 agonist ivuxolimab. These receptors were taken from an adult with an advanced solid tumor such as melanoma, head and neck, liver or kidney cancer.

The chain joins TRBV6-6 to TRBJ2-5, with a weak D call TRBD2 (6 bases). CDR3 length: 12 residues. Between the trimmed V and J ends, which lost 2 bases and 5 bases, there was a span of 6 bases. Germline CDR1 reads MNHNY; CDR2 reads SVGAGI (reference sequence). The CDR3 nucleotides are TGTGCCAGCAGTTACGGGGGGGAGACCCAGTACTTC. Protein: CASSYGGETQYF.

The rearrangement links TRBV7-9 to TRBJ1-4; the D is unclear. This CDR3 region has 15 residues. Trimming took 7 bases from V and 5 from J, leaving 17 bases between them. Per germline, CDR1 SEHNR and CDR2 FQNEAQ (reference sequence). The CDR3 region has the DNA TGTGCCAGCACCCTCGACCTTCGAACCAATGAAAAACTGTTTTTT. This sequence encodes CASTLDLRTNEKLFF.

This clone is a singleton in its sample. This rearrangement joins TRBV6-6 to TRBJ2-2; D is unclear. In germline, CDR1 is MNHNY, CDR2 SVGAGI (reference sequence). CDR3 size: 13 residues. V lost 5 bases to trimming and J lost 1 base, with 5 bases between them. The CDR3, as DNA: TGTGCCAGCAGTCATCAGAACACCGGGGAGCTGTTTTTT. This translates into CASSHQNTGELFF.

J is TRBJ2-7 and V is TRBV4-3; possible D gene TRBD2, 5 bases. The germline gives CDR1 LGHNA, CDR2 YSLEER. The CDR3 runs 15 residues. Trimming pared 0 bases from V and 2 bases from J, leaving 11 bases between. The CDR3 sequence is CASSQDFTGTYEQYF. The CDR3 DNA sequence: TGCGCCAGCAGCCAAGATTTCACGGGAACCTACGAGCAGTACTTC.

The CDR3 DNA is TGTGCCAGCAGCGAGACAGGTGGAGATGGCTACACCTTC. Its translation is CASSETGGDGYTF. The chain employs TRBV9 and TRBJ1-2, with D tentatively TRBD1 (6 bases). Germline V gene data show CDR1 as SGDLS and CDR2 as YYNGEE. V was cut by 3 bases and J by 6 bases, with 12 bases left in between. This CDR3 has 13 residues.

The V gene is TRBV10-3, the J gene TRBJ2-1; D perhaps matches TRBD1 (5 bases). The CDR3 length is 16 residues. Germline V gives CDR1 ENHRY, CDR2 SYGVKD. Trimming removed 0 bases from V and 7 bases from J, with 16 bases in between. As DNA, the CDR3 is TGTGCCATCAGTGAGTCGACTTTTAGGGGTGGTAATGAGCAGTTCTTC. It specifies CAISESTFRGGNEQFF.

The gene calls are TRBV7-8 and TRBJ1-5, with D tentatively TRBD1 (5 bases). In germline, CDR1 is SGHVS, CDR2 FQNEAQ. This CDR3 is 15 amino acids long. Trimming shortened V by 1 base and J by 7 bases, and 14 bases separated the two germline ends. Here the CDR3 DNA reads TGTGCCAGCAGCTTAGACCGGGGCAGGCAGCAGCCCCAGCATTTT. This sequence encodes CASSLDRGRQQPQHF.

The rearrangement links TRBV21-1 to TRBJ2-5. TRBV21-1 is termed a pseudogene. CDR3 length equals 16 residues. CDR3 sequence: CASSQPYPQPQETQYF. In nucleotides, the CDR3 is TGTGCCAGCAGCCAACCTTATCCCCAGCCGCAAGAGACCCAGTACTTC.

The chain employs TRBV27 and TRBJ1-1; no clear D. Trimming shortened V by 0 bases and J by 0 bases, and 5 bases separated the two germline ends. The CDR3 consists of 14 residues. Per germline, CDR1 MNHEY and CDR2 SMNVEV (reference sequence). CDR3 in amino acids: CASSLSGLNTEAFF. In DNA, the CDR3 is TGTGCCAGCAGTTTATCAGGGTTGAACACTGAAGCTTTCTTT.

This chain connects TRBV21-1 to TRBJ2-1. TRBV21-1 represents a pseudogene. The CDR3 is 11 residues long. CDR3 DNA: TGTGCCAGCAGCAAAATCAATGAGCAGTTCTTC. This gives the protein CASSKINEQFF.

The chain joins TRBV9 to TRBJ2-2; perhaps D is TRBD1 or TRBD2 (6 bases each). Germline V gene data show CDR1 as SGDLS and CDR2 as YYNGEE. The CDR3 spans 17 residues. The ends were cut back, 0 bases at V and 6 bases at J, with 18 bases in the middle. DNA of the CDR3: TGTGCCAGCAGCGTAGAGGGGGTAGCGGTCTTCCCCGGGGAGCTGTTTTTT. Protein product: CASSVEGVAVFPGELFF.

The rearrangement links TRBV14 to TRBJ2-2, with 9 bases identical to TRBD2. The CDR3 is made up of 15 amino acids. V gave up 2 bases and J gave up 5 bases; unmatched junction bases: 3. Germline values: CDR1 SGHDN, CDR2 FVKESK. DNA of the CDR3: TGTGCCAGCAGCCAACACCTAGCGGGGACCGGGGAGCTGTTTTTT. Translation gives CASSQHLAGTGELFF.

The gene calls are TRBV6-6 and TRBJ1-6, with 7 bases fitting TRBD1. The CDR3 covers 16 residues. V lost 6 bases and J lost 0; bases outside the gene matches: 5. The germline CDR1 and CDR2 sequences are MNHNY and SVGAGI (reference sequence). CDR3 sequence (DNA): TGTGCCAGCAGGGACAGGTCGACCTCCTATAATTCACCCCTCCACTTT. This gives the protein CASRDRSTSYNSPLHF.

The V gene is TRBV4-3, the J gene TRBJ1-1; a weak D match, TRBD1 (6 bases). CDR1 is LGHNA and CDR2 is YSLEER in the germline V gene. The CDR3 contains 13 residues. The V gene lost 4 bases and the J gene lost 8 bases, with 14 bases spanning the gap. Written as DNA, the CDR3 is TGCGCCAGCAGCCTCCAGGGGAAGTCCGAAGCTTTCTTT. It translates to CASSLQGKSEAFF.

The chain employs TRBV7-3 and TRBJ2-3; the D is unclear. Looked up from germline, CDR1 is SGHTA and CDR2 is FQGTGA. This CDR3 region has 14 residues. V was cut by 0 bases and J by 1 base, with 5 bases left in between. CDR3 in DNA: TGTGCCAGCAGCTTAACGGATGGCACAGATACGCAGTATTTT. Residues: CASSLTDGTDTQYF.

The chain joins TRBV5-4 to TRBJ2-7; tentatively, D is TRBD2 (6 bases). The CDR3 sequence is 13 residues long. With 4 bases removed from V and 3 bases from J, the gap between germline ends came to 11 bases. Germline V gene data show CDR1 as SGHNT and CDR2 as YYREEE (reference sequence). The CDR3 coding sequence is TGTGCCAGCAGCCCAGGAGGGGACTACGAGCAGTACTTC. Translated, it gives CASSPGGDYEQYF.

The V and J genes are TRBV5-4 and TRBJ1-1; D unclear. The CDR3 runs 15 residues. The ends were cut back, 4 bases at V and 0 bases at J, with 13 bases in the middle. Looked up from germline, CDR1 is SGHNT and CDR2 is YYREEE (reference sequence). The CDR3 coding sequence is TGTGCCAGCAGCATCCGGACGGGCCTGAACACTGAAGCTTTCTTT. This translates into CASSIRTGLNTEAFF.

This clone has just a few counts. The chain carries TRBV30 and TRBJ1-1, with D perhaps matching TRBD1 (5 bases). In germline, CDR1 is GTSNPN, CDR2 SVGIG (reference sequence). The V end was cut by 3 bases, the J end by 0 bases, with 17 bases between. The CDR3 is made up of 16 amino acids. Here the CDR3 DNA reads TGTGCCTGGAGGTTATCTAAGAGACAGATGAACACTGAAGCTTTCTTT. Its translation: CAWRLSKRQMNTEAFF. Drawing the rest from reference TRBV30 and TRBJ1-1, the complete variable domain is SQTIHQWPATLVQPVGSPLSLECTVEGTSNPNLYWYRQAAGRGLQLLFYSVGIGQISSEVPQNLSASRPQDRQFILSSKKLLLSDSGFYLCAWRLSKRQMNTEAFFGQGTRLTVV.

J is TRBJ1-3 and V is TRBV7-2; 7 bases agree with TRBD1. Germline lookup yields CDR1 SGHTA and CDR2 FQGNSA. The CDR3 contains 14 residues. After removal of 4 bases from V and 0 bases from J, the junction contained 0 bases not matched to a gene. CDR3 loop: CASSYRGSGNTIYF. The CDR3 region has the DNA TGTGCCAGCAGCTACAGGGGCTCTGGAAACACCATATATTTT.

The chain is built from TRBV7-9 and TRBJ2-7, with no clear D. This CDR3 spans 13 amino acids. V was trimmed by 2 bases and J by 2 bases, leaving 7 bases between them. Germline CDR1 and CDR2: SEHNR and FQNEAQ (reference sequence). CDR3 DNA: TGTGCCAGCAGCTTACGGCTAGCCTACGAGCAGTACTTC. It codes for CASSLRLAYEQYF.

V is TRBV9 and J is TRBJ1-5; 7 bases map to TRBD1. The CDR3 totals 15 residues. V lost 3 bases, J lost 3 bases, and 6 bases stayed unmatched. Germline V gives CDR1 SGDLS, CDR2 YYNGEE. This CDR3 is CASSAGGGSNQPQHF. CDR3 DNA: TGTGCCAGCAGCGCCGGAGGGGGCTCCAATCAGCCCCAGCATTTT. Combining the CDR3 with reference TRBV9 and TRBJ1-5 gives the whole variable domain DSGVTQTPKHLITATGQRVTLRCSPRSGDLSVYWYQQSLDQGLQFLIQYYNGEERAKGNILERFSAQQFPDLHSELNLSSLELGDSALYFCASSAGGGSNQPQHFGDGTRLSIL.

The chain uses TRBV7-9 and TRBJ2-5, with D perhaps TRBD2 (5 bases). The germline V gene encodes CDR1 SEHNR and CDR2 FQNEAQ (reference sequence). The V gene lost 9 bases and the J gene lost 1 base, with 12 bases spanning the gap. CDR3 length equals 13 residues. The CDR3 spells CASAEAGQETQYF. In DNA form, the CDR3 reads TGTGCCAGTGCTGAGGCGGGCCAAGAGACCCAGTACTTC. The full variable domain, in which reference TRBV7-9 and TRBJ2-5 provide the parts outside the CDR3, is DTGVSQNPRHKITKRGQNVTFRCDPISEHNRLYWYRQTLGQGPEFLTYFQNEAQLEKSRLLSDRFSAERPKGSFSTLEIQRTEQGDSAMYLCASAEAGQETQYFGPGTRLLVL.

As DNA, the CDR3 is TGTGCCAGCAGCCGACCGGGGAACACTGAAGCTTTCTTT. This sequence encodes CASSRPGNTEAFF. The chain combines TRBV6-5 with TRBJ1-1; no reliable D call. CDR1 is MNHEY and CDR2 is SVGAGI in the germline V gene. V was pared by 6 bases and J by 1 base, with 9 bases between. The length of the CDR3 is 13 residues.

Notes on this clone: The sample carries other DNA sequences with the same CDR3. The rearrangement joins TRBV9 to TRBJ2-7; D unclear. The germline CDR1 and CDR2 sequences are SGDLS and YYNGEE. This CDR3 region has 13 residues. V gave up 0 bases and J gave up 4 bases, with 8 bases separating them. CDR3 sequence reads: CASSVGKGYEQYF. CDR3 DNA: TGTGCCAGCAGCGTAGGGAAGGGATACGAGCAGTACTTC.

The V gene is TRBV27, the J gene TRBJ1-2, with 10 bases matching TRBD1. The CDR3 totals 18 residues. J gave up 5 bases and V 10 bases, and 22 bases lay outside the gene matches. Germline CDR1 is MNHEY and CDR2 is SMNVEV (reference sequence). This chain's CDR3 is CATSSVRDRGPLPYGYTF. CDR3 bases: TGTGCCACTTCTTCTGTGCGGGACAGGGGCCCCCTACCTTATGGCTACACCTTC.